The 24 T cell receptor beta chains below come from one sample, sequenced in a study of blood T cell repertoires in COVID-19. The method was immunoSEQ multiplex PCR; TCRdb's version includes in-frame clones alone and lacks a portion of them. The data contain about 220,000 clones, about nine tenths of them singletons. Sequencing input: PBMCs or T cells enriched from blood (not recorded which). The source is a woman aged 40 to 49 with acute COVID-19.

The genes are TRBV9 and TRBJ1-1; D ambiguous. This CDR3 has 13 residues. Germline CDR1 SGDLS, CDR2 YYNGEE. V was pared by 4 bases and J by 6 bases, with 13 bases between. The DNA of the CDR3 is TGTGCCAGCAGCCCAGTTTCCGACTCTGAAGCTTTCTTT. Translating it yields CASSPVSDSEAFF.

The chain links TRBV7-9 to TRBJ2-5, with TRBD2 identical over 7 bases. The length of the CDR3 is 14 residues. The V gene end was trimmed by 2 bases and the J gene end by 6 bases; junction bases not matched to a gene: 6. Germline V gene data show CDR1 as SEHNR and CDR2 as FQNEAQ (reference sequence). CDR3 protein: CASSLTSGVKTQYF. The DNA for the CDR3 is TGTGCCAGCAGCTTAACGAGCGGGGTGAAGACCCAGTACTTC. The full variable domain, completed using reference TRBV7-9 and TRBJ2-5, is DTGVSQNPRHKITKRGQNVTFRCDPISEHNRLYWYRQTLGQGPEFLTYFQNEAQLEKSRLLSDRFSAERPKGSFSTLEIQRTEQGDSAMYLCASSLTSGVKTQYFGPGTRLLVL.

The gene calls are TRBV3-1 (or the pseudogene TRBV3-2) and TRBJ1-5, with 7 bases fitting TRBD1. CDR1 is LGHDT and CDR2 is YNNKEL in the germline V gene (reference sequence). The CDR3 runs to 13 residues. Germline trimming cut 4 bases from V and 7 bases from J; bases unmatched to any gene: 4. The CDR3 region is CASSRQGSQPQHF. The CDR3 DNA sequence: TGTGCCAGCAGCCGACAGGGCAGCCAGCCCCAGCATTTT.

This chain uses TRBV9 with TRBJ2-5; tentatively, D is TRBD1 (5 bases). The V gene lost 0 bases and the J gene lost 5 bases, with 5 bases spanning the gap. Germline V gene data show CDR1 as SGDLS and CDR2 as YYNGEE. CDR3 length: 12 residues. CDR3 sequence (DNA): TGTGCCAGCAGCGTAGAGGGGGAGACCCAGTACTTC. Translating gives CASSVEGETQYF. Based on the CDR3 plus reference TRBV9 and TRBJ2-5, the full variable domain is DSGVTQTPKHLITATGQRVTLRCSPRSGDLSVYWYQQSLDQGLQFLIQYYNGEERAKGNILERFSAQQFPDLHSELNLSSLELGDSALYFCASSVEGETQYFGPGTRLLVL.

This sequence joins TRBV29-1 and TRBJ1-4; weak D call: TRBD1 (6 bases). This CDR3 region has 15 residues. Trimming removed 4 bases at V and 1 base at J, with 13 bases between. CDR1 is SQVTM, CDR2 ANQGSEA, per germline. The CDR3 loop is CSVGGSQGTNEKLFF. For the CDR3, the DNA is TGCAGCGTTGGGGGGTCACAGGGAACTAATGAAAAACTGTTTTTT.

The chain joins TRBV19 to TRBJ1-1; maybe TRBD1 (6 bases). Germline CDR1 reads LNHDA; CDR2 reads SQIVND (reference sequence). Trimming removed 4 bases from V and 5 bases from J, with 17 bases in between. The CDR3 is 15 residues long. The CDR3 is CASSTQQGGWTEAFF. DNA for the CDR3: TGTGCCAGTAGTACCCAACAGGGAGGGTGGACTGAAGCTTTCTTT.

This clone was detected a few times. J is TRBJ2-5 and V is TRBV12-3 or TRBV12-4, with TRBD2 matching 7 bases. V dropped 5 bases and J dropped 5; count of bases not matched to a gene: 5. The CDR3 runs 13 residues. The CDR3 nucleotides read TGTGCCAGCAGTCTAAGCGGGGTCGAGACCCAGTACTTC. As protein: CASSLSGVETQYF.

The genes are TRBV18 and TRBJ1-2; D is uncertain. Trimming cost V 3 bases and J 7 bases, with 12 bases left between them. CDR3 length equals 13 residues. Germline V gene sequence: CDR1 KGHSH, CDR2 LQKENI. CDR3 DNA sequence: TGTGCCAGCTCACCTCAGAGCGAAAGTGGCTACACCTTC. Residues: CASSPQSESGYTF. Full variable domain (remainder filled in from reference TRBV18 and TRBJ1-2): NAGVMQNPRHLVRRRGQEARLRCSPMKGHSHVYWYRQLPEEGLKFMVYLQKENIIDESGMPKERFSAEFPKEGPSILRIQQVVRGDSAAYFCASSPQSESGYTFGSGTRLTVV.

The CDR3 DNA follows: TGTGCCAGCATATATCTCGTCTCGAGCACTGAAGCTTTCTTT. It specifies CASIYLVSSTEAFF. V gene TRBV6-5 combines with J gene TRBJ1-1; D gene unclear. Germline-derived CDR1 and CDR2 are MNHEY and SVGAGI. The CDR3 extends over 14 amino acids. Trimming took 7 bases from V and 4 from J, leaving 16 bases between them.

The chain employs TRBV2 and TRBJ1-5, with D possibly TRBD1 on 5 matching bases. This CDR3 has 16 amino acids. Germline-derived CDR1 and CDR2 are SNHLY and FYNNEI. V was cut by 6 bases and J by 6 bases, with 21 bases left in between. The CDR3 bases are TGTGCCAGCAGAGGGGTTAGGGGCCCCTCGGGTCAGCCCCAGCATTTT. Its translation is CASRGVRGPSGQPQHF.

This clone has a single count. The J gene is TRBJ1-1, the V gene TRBV29-1; D gene ambiguous. Per germline, CDR1 SQVTM and CDR2 ANQGSEA. Trimming removed 4 bases from V and 4 bases from J, with 13 bases in between. This CDR3 has 13 amino acids. The DNA of the CDR3 is TGCAGCGTTGGCCGAGGGTTGGGCACTGAAGCTTTCTTT. Residues: CSVGRGLGTEAFF.

The chain joins TRBV18 to TRBJ2-1, with 8 bases matching TRBD1. The CDR3 loop spans 16 amino acids. V was clipped by 3 bases and J by 0 bases; unmatched bases: 4. Looked up from germline, CDR1 is KGHSH and CDR2 is LQKENI. Written as DNA, the CDR3 is TGTGCCAGCTCACCGCGGACAGGGAGCTCCTACAATGAGCAGTTCTTC. Amino acids: CASSPRTGSSYNEQFF.

V is TRBV24-1 and J is TRBJ2-1; possibly TRBD1 for D (5 bases). CDR1 is KGHDR and CDR2 is SFDVKD in the germline V gene. Deletions cut 10 bases from V and 7 bases from J, with 13 bases between. The CDR3 totals 12 residues. In DNA, the CDR3 is TGTGCCACGGGGCAGGGTCCAAATGAGCAGTTCTTC. Its translation is CATGQGPNEQFF.

This clone showed up just once. This chain uses TRBV25-1 with TRBJ1-3; the D gene is possibly TRBD1 (6 bases). This CDR3 has 15 residues. V was trimmed by 8 bases and J by 3 bases, leaving 17 bases between them. Germline values: CDR1 MGHDK, CDR2 SYGVNS. The DNA for the CDR3 is TGTGCCAGCCCACCGCGGGGGCGGGGTGGAAACACCATATATTTT. Residues: CASPPRGRGGNTIYF.

The CDR3 DNA reads TGTGCCAGCAGCCAACAGGGCTTTGAGCAGTTCTTC. Amino acids: CASSQQGFEQFF. The chain links TRBV9 to TRBJ2-1; possibly TRBD1 for D (6 bases). V lost 4 bases, J lost 9 bases, and 11 bases lay in between. Germline V CDR1 and CDR2: SGDLS, YYNGEE. The CDR3 consists of 12 residues.

V is TRBV19 and J is TRBJ1-5, with D perhaps matching TRBD1 (5 bases). Trimming stripped 9 bases from V and 4 bases from J, with 16 bases between. This CDR3 region has 14 residues. The germline gives CDR1 LNHDA, CDR2 SQIVND (reference sequence). As DNA, the CDR3 is TGTGCCAGCCACTACTGGGGGGGAAATCAGCCCCAGCATTTT. Encoded protein: CASHYWGGNQPQHF. The variable domain in full, completed from reference TRBV19 and TRBJ1-5, reads DGGITQSPKYLFRKEGQNVTLSCEQNLNHDAMYWYRQDPGQGLRLIYYSQIVNDFQKGDIAEGYSVSREKKESFPLTVTSAQKNPTAFYLCASHYWGGNQPQHFGDGTRLSIL.

This chain connects TRBV7-9 to TRBJ2-1, with 7 bases aligning to TRBD1. The V segment lost 3 bases and the J segment 5 bases; nucleotides outside the gene matches: 7. Germline V CDR1 and CDR2: SEHNR, FQNEAQ (reference sequence). The CDR3 length is 15 residues. This CDR3 reads CASSFPTGLHNEQFF. The CDR3 nucleotides read TGTGCCAGCAGCTTCCCGACAGGGTTACACAATGAGCAGTTCTTC. Full variable domain (remainder filled in from reference TRBV7-9 and TRBJ2-1): DTGVSQNPRHKITKRGQNVTFRCDPISEHNRLYWYRQTLGQGPEFLTYFQNEAQLEKSRLLSDRFSAERPKGSFSTLEIQRTEQGDSAMYLCASSFPTGLHNEQFFGPGTRLTVL.

The chain is built from TRBV27 and TRBJ2-1, with D possibly matching TRBD2 (6 bases). This CDR3 spans 13 amino acids. The germline V gene encodes CDR1 MNHEY and CDR2 SMNVEV (reference sequence). V dropped 5 bases and J dropped 4 bases, with 9 bases sitting between them. CDR3 DNA: TGTGCCAGCAGTCCCCGGGAGTACAATGAGCAGTTCTTC. Translating it yields CASSPREYNEQFF.

A remark on this clone: This may stem from a read error, because a much larger clone lies one nucleotide away. The same CDR3 arises from other DNA sequences in this sample as well. The gene calls are TRBV5-5 and TRBJ1-5, with 7 nucleotides matching TRBD1. J was trimmed by 6 bases and V by 0 bases; bases with no gene match: 0. CDR1 SGHKS and CDR2 YYEKEE come from the germline V gene (reference sequence). The length of the CDR3 is 13 residues. The CDR3 DNA follows: TGTGCCAGCAGCTTGGAGGGGGCTCAGCCCCAGCATTTT. Translating gives CASSLEGAQPQHF.

J is TRBJ2-6 and V is TRBV7-3; D is undetermined. In germline, CDR1 is SGHTA, CDR2 FQGTGA. Trimming pared 1 base from V and 0 bases from J, leaving 7 bases between. The CDR3 spans 16 residues. CDR3 in DNA: TGTGCCAGCAGCTTAAGTAGCCCCTCTGGGGCCAACGTCCTGACTTTC. This codes for CASSLSSPSGANVLTF. The full variable domain, its missing parts supplied by reference TRBV7-3 and TRBJ2-6, is GAGVSQTPSNKVTEKGKYVELRCDPISGHTALYWYRQSLGQGPEFLIYFQGTGAADDSGLPNDRFFAVRPEGSVSTLKIQRTERGDSAVYLCASSLSSPSGANVLTFGAGSRLTVL.

CDR3 sequence reads: CSVEESGHEQFF. The CDR3 DNA reads as TGCAGCGTTGAAGAGAGCGGGCACGAGCAGTTCTTC. This chain links TRBV29-1 with TRBJ2-1; tentative D call: TRBD2 (6 bases). The CDR3 contains 12 residues. In germline, CDR1 is SQVTM, CDR2 ANQGSEA. Trimming took off 0 bases at V and 10 bases at J, with 10 bases between the two ends.

This clone has just one count. V and J are TRBV12-3 or TRBV12-4 and TRBJ1-6; 7 bases line up with TRBD1. V lost 8 bases to trimming and J lost 3 bases; unmatched junction nucleotides: 1. The CDR3 sequence is 13 residues long. The chain's CDR3 is CASGTDYNSPLHF. The DNA for the CDR3 is TGTGCCAGCGGGACAGACTATAATTCACCCCTCCACTTT.

The chain combines TRBV14 with TRBJ2-2; D not certain. Trimming took 0 bases from V and 6 from J, leaving 14 bases between them. The CDR3 has 16 amino acids. CDR1 SGHDN and CDR2 FVKESK come from the germline V gene. CDR3 DNA sequence: TGTGCCAGCAGCCAAGAGTTCGGTGGGCTTGCCGGGGAGCTGTTTTTT. Translation gives CASSQEFGGLAGELFF.

The chain couples TRBV19 to TRBJ1-2; 9 nucleotides line up with TRBD1. J gave up 3 bases and V 4 bases, and 6 bases lay outside the gene matches. This CDR3 has 15 residues. The V gene's germline CDR1 is LNHDA and CDR2 SQIVND (reference sequence). The CDR3 loop reads CASSRTGTGHYGYTF. The CDR3 DNA sequence: TGTGCCAGTAGTAGAACCGGGACAGGGCACTATGGCTACACCTTC.